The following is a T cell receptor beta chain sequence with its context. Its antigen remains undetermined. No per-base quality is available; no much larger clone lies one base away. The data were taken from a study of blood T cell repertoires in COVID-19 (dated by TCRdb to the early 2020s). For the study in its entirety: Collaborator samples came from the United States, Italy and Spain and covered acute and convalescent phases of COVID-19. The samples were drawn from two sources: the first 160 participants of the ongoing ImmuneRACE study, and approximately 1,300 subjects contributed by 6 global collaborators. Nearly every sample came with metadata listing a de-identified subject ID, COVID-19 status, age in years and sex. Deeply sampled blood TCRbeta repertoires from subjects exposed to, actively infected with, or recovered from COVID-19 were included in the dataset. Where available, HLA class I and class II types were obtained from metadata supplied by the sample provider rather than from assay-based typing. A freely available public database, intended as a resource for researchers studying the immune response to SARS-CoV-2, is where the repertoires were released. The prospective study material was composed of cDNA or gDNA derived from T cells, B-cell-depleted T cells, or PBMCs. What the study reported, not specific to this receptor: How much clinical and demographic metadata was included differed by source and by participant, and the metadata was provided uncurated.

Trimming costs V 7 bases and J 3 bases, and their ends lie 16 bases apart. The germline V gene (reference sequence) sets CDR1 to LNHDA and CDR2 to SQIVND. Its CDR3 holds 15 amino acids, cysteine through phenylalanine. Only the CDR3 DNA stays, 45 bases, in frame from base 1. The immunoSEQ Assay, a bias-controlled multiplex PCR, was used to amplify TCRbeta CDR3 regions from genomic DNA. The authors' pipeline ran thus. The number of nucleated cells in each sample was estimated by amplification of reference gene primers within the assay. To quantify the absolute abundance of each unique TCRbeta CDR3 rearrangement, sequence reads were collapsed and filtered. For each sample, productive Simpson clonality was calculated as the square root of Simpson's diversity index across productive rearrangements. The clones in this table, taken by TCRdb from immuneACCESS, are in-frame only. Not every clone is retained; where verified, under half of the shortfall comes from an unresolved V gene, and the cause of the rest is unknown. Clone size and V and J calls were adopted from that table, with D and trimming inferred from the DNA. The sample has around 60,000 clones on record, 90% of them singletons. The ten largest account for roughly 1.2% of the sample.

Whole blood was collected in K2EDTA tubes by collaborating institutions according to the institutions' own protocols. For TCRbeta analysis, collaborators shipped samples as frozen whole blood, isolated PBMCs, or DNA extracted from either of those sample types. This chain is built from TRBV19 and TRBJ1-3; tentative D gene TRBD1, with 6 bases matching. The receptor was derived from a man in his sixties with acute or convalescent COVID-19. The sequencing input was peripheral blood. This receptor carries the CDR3 CASTLDRFDGNTIYF. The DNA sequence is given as TGTGCCAGTACCCTCGACAGGTTTGATGGAAACACCATATATTTT.